This T cell receptor (beta chain) was captured by sequencing in a study of control samples from healthy donors and cancer patients. The method was immunoSEQ multiplex PCR; TCRdb's version includes in-frame clones alone and lacks a portion of them. Here the sample spans over 100,000 clones, 90% being singletons. Sequenced input: blood. The receptor comes from a man aged 35-49 years in good health.

The CDR3 here is CSVGQGGNQPQHF. CDR3 in DNA: TGCAGCGTGGGGCAGGGGGGCAATCAGCCCCAGCATTTT. The chain is built from TRBV29-1 and TRBJ1-5; 7 positions agree with TRBD1. This CDR3 has 13 amino acids. J gave up 2 bases and V 6 bases, and 4 bases lay outside the gene matches. Per the germline V gene, CDR1 is SQVTM and CDR2 is ANQGSEA.